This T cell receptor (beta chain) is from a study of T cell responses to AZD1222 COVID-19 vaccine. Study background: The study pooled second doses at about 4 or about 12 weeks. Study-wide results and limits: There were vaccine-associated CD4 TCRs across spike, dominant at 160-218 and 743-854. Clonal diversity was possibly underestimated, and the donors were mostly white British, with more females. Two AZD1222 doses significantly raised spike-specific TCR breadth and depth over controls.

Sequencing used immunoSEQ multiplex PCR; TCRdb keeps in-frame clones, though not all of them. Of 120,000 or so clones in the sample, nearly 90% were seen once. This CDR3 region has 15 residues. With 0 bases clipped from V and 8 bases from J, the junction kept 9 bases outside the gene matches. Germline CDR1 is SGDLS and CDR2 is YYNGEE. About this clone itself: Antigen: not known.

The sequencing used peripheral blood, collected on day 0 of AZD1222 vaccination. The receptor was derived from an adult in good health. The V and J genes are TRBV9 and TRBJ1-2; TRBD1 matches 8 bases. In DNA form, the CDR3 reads TGTGCCAGCAGCGTAGATCCAGGGGGCGAAGAAGGCTACACCTTC. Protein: CASSVDPGGEEGYTF.